This TCR beta chain was captured in a study of PD-1 blockade in classical Hodgkin lymphoma. TCRdb keeps only in-frame clones here, not all; method: immunoSEQ multiplex PCR. This table holds some 8,700 clones, around 88% found once. Looked up from germline, CDR1 is LNHDA and CDR2 is SQIVND (reference sequence). V lost 5 bases to trimming and J lost 8 bases, with 13 bases between them. The CDR3 runs to 13 residues. This sample's time point: cycle 4 day 1 (C4D1), after less than seven weeks of nivolumab. Patients all relapsed after autologous stem cell transplantation, and there was variation in brentuximab vedotin exposure.

Specimen: peripheral blood mononuclear cells (PBMCs), collected before the fourth cycle of nivolumab. The TCR was taken from a human donor with classical Hodgkin lymphoma. V usage is TRBV19 and J usage is TRBJ2-1, with a possible D match to TRBD1 (5 bases). The CDR3 region is CASSPQGFDEQFF. CDR3 DNA: TGTGCCAGTAGTCCGCAGGGCTTCGATGAGCAGTTCTTC.